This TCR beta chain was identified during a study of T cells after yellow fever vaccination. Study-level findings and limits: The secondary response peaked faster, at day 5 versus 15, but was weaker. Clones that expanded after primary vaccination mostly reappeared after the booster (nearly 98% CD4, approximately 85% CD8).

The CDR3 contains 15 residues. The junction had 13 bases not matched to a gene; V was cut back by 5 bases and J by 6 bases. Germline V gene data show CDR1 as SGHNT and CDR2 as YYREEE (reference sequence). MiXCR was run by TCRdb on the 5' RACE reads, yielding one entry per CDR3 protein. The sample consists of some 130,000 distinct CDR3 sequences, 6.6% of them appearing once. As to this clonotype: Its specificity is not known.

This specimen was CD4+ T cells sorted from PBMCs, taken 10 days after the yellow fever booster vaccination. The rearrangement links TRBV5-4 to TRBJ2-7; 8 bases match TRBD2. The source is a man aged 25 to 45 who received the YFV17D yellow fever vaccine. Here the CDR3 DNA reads TGTGCCAGCAGTCAGCCTGGGGGACTAGAGGTCGAGCAGTACTTC. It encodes CASSQPGGLEVEQYF.